These 8 T cell receptor beta chains originate from one sample sequenced in a study of blood T cell repertoires in COVID-19 (TCRdb year 2020). Library prep was done by the immunoSEQ multiplex PCR assay. The clones in this table, taken by TCRdb from immuneACCESS, are in-frame only. Not every clone is retained; where verified, under half of the shortfall comes from an unresolved V gene, and the cause of the rest is unknown. The sample table holds 100,000 to 150,000 clones, of which roughly four fifths were seen once. Jointly, the top ten make up roughly 7.9% of the sample. The sample comprised peripheral blood. The receptor source for this set is a human donor in a cohort sampled during active COVID-19.

The chain is built from TRBV18 and TRBJ1-4, with TRBD1 matching 8 bases. Germline CDR1 reads KGHSH; CDR2 reads LQKENI. The CDR3 consists of 15 residues. Trimming at V came to 4 bases and at J to 7 bases, leaving 8 bases not matched to a gene. The DNA for the CDR3 is TGTGCCAGCTCACAGACAGGGGCAGCCGGTGAAAAACTGTTTTTT. Translation gives CASSQTGAAGEKLFF.

The V gene is TRBV28, the J gene TRBJ1-1; TRBD1 aligns across 10 bases. The CDR3 spans 14 residues. Germline CDR1 MDHEN, CDR2 SYDVKM. J was trimmed by 4 bases and V by 3 bases; bases with no gene match: 2. This CDR3 is CASSLGTGVTEAFF. The CDR3 nucleotides read TGTGCCAGCAGTTTGGGGACAGGGGTCACTGAAGCTTTCTTT.

The chain joins TRBV7-8 to TRBJ1-4; D is unresolved. V lost 3 bases and J lost 6, with 11 bases in between. The CDR3 spans 14 residues. Germline V lookup: CDR1 SGHVS, CDR2 FQNEAQ. CDR3: CASSLGWGDEKLFF. The CDR3 DNA reads as TGTGCCAGCAGCTTGGGGTGGGGAGATGAAAAACTGTTTTTT.

This chain connects TRBV28 to TRBJ2-7; maybe TRBD1 (6 bases). Germline lookup yields CDR1 MDHEN and CDR2 SYDVKM. The CDR3 loop spans 14 amino acids. With 6 bases removed from V and 0 bases from J, the gap between germline ends came to 12 bases. The CDR3 DNA is TGTGCCAGCAGCCGGACAGTCCCCTCCTACGAGCAGTACTTC. Protein sequence: CASSRTVPSYEQYF.

V is TRBV12-3 or TRBV12-4 and J is TRBJ1-6; D might be TRBD1 (6 bases). V lost 3 bases and J 10 bases, leaving 7 bases between the germline ends. The CDR3 extends over 12 amino acids. The chain's CDR3 is CASSFGQSPLHF. The CDR3 region has the DNA TGTGCCAGCAGTTTCGGACAGTCACCCCTCCACTTT.

The V call is TRBV4-2, the J call TRBJ1-2; no clear D. The CDR3 spans 12 residues. Germline V gene data show CDR1 as LGHNA and CDR2 as YNFKEQ. The germline V and J ends were trimmed by 1 base and 10 bases, with 10 bases remaining between them. In DNA form, the CDR3 reads TGTGCCAGCAGCCAAGGTACCCTGGCCTACACCTTC. Protein: CASSQGTLAYTF.

The chain combines TRBV19 with TRBJ2-7, with a tentative D call TRBD2 (6 bases). V gave up 0 bases and J gave up 3 bases, with 9 bases separating them. The germline gives CDR1 LNHDA, CDR2 SQIVND (reference sequence). This CDR3 contains 14 residues. The CDR3 here is CASSIEISGYEQYF. Written as DNA, the CDR3 is TGTGCCAGTAGTATAGAGATTAGCGGCTACGAGCAGTACTTC.

The chain couples TRBV6-1 to TRBJ2-7; TRBD1 matches 9 bases. V dropped 3 bases and J dropped 3; count of bases not matched to a gene: 12. The CDR3 extends over 17 amino acids. Per the germline V gene, CDR1 is MNHNS and CDR2 is SASEGT. As DNA, the CDR3 is TGTGCCAGCAGTGATCCCGTACGGGACAGGGAAGACTACGAGCAGTACTTC. This encodes CASSDPVRDREDYEQYF.